This T cell receptor (beta chain) came from a study of T cells in Graves' hyperthyroidism and ophthalmopathy. Amplified TCR beta CDR3 regions derived from RNA transcripts. HTBI primers drove first-round RT-PCR of the TCR CDR3. TCRdb fed the multiplex PCR reads into MiXCR, producing one record per CDR3 protein. The repertoire consists of fewer than 400,000 distinct CDR3 sequences, with approximately 16% occurring once and the leading ten covering 33%. This clonotype was detected many times. A patient was excluded if there was uncontrolled infection, other autoimmune disease, pregnancy or lactation. Trimming removed 5 bases from V and 0 bases from J, with 4 bases in between. CDR3 length: 12 residues.

The genes are TRBV12-3 or TRBV12-4 and TRBJ1-2; D uncertain. The sample taken for sequencing was blood. The receptor was derived from a man aged 25 to 40 with Graves' hyperthyroidism. The CDR3, as DNA: TGTGCCAGCAGTCAATCTAACTATGGCTACACCTTC. Its translation is CASSQSNYGYTF.